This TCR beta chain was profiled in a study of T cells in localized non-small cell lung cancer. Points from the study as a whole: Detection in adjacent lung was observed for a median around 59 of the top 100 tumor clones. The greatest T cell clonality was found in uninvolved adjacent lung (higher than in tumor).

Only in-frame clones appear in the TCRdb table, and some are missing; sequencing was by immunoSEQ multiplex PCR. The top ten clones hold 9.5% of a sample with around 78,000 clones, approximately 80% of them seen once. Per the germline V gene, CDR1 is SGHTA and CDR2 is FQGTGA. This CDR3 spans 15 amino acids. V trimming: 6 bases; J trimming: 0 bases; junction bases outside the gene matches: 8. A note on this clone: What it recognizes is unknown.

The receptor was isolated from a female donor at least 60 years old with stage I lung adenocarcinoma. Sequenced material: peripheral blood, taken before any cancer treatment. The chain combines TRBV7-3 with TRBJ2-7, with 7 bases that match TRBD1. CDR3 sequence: CASSPNRGLSYEQYF. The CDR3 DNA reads TGTGCCAGCAGTCCTAACAGGGGCCTCTCCTACGAGCAGTACTTC.